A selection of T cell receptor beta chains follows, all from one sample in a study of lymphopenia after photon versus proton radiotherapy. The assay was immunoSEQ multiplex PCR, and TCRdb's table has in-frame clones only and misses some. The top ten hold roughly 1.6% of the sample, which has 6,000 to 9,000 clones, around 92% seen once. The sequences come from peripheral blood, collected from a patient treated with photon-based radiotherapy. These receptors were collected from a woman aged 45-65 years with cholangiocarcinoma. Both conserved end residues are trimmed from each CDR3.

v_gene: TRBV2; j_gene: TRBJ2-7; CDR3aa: ASSERTGYSYEQY
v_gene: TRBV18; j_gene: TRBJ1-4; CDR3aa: ASSPPAGAGEKLF
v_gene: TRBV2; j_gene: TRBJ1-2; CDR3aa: ASSEAPRSYGYT
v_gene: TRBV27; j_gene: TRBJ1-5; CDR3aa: ASREGVLSNQPQH
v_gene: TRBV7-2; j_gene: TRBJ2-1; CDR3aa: ASSLARQRGVIPPSYNEQF
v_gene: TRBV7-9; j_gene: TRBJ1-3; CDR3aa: ASSLGPVRGLSGNTIY
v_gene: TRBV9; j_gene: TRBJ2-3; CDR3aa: ASSNTPRLAGGADTQY
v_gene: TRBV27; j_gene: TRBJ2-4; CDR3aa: ASSLVGQGAKNIQY
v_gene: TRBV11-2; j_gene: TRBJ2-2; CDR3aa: ASSLAPPTGELF
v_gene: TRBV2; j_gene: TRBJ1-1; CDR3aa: ATRDRENTEAF
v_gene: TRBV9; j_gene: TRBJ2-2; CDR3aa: ASSVGQSNTGELF
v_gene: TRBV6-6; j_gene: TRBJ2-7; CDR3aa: ASSLDGLSYEQY
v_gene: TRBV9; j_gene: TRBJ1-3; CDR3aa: ASSATDISGNTIY
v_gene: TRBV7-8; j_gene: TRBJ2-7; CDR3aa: ASSVTAGGQY
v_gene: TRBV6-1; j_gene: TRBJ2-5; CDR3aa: ASSVAGARETQY
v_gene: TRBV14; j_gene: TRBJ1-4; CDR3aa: ASSQVGRTTNEKLF
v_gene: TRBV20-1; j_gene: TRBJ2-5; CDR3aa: SAASPMTQY
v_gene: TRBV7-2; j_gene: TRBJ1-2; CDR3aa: ASSRDREDGYT
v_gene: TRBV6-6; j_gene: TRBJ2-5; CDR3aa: ASRGQGAIRETQY